The 15 T cell receptor beta chains below all came from one sample that was sequenced in a study of T cell responses to AZD1222 COVID-19 vaccine. TCRdb's copy holds only in-frame clones and misses some; the assay was immunoSEQ multiplex PCR. The sample gives some 99,000 clones, 87% of which show up once; approximately 4.7% is in the top ten. The input for sequencing was peripheral blood, taken on day 0 of AZD1222 vaccination. The receptors shown here come from an adult in good health.

The chain is built from TRBV6-1 and TRBJ1-4; tentative D call: TRBD1 (6 bases). The CDR3 length is 18 residues. V was shortened by 2 bases and J by 5 bases, with 21 bases between the two germline ends. Germline V gene sequence: CDR1 MNHNS, CDR2 SASEGT. CDR3 nucleotides: TGTGCCAGCAGTGAAAGGCGCAGGGGCGAGGCTTTCAATGAAAAACTGTTTTTT. Translating it yields CASSERRRGEAFNEKLFF.

The gene calls are TRBV7-7 and TRBJ2-1, with 10 bases matching TRBD1. This CDR3 has 16 residues. Germline lookup yields CDR1 SSHAT and CDR2 FNYEAQ (reference sequence). V shed 2 bases and J 2 bases; nucleotides not matched to a gene: 3. The CDR3 spells CASSLPGQGAYNEQFF. The CDR3 DNA reads TGTGCCAGCAGCTTACCAGGACAGGGGGCCTACAATGAGCAGTTCTTC.

V gene TRBV29-1 combines with J gene TRBJ2-5, with TRBD2 as a possible D gene (5 bases). The germline gives CDR1 SQVTM, CDR2 ANQGSEA. Deletions cut 3 bases from V and 2 bases from J, with 10 bases between. The CDR3 runs 13 residues. The CDR3 DNA sequence: TGCAGCGTTGACCTCCGGGAACAAGAGACCCAGTACTTC. It is translated as CSVDLREQETQYF.

The chain combines TRBV28 with TRBJ1-5, with TRBD1 matching 7 bases. Trimming took 7 bases from V and 0 from J; bases not matched to a gene: 15. The germline CDR1 and CDR2 sequences are MDHEN and SYDVKM. The CDR3 spans 18 residues. In DNA form, the CDR3 reads TGTGCCAGCACCGATTCAGGGGGGCGCCGGTATAGCAATCAGCCCCAGCATTTT. Its translation is CASTDSGGRRYSNQPQHF.

The chain carries TRBV24-1 and TRBJ1-5; D gene unclear. CDR3 length equals 15 residues. Trimming pared 3 bases from V and 3 bases from J, leaving 11 bases between. Germline V CDR1 and CDR2: KGHDR, SFDVKD. CDR3 loop: CATSDRLGPNQPQHF. CDR3 sequence (DNA): TGTGCCACCAGTGATCGGTTAGGGCCCAATCAGCCCCAGCATTTT.

V is TRBV7-2 and J is TRBJ1-5; D is unresolved. CDR1 and CDR2 (germline): SGHTA, FQGNSA. This CDR3 has 12 residues. Trimming took off 7 bases at V and 4 bases at J, with 8 bases between the two ends. CDR3 in amino acids: CASTTENQPQHF. CDR3 nucleotide sequence: TGTGCCAGCACCACAGAGAATCAGCCCCAGCATTTT.

This rearrangement joins TRBV4-3 to TRBJ2-1, with D possibly TRBD2 on 7 matching bases. The CDR3 spans 19 residues. The V gene lost 0 bases and the J gene lost 4 bases, with 22 bases spanning the gap. Germline values: CDR1 LGHNA, CDR2 YSLEER. CDR3 protein: CASSQDRAGARWGYNEQFF. In DNA form, the CDR3 reads TGCGCCAGCAGCCAAGATCGGGCGGGGGCGAGGTGGGGTTACAATGAGCAGTTCTTC.

The genes are TRBV18 and TRBJ1-2, with unresolved D. The CDR3 sequence is 14 residues long. Germline V gene lookup returns CDR1 KGHSH and CDR2 LQKENI. V shed 3 bases and J shed 4 bases, with 12 bases lying between them. The DNA of the CDR3 is TGTGCCAGCTCACCGAGGTCGGAGGCCTATGGCTACACCTTC. Amino acids: CASSPRSEAYGYTF.

This chain joins TRBV4-1 and TRBJ2-1; possibly TRBD1 for D (6 bases). CDR1 and CDR2 from the germline V gene are MGHRA and YSYEKL. V gave up 3 bases and J gave up 1 base, with 13 bases separating them. The CDR3 consists of 16 residues. For the CDR3, the DNA is TGCGCCAGCAGCCAGGGAGACAGGCTTTCCTACAATGAGCAGTTCTTC. It yields the protein CASSQGDRLSYNEQFF.

The gene calls are TRBV6-1 and TRBJ1-2, with D perhaps TRBD1 (5 bases). CDR3 length: 15 amino acids. Trimming shortened V by 0 bases and J by 5 bases, and 13 bases separated the two germline ends. Per the germline V gene, CDR1 is MNHNS and CDR2 is SASEGT. This CDR3 is CASSEAGGGGYGYTF. Written as DNA, the CDR3 is TGTGCCAGCAGTGAAGCCGGCGGGGGAGGGTATGGCTACACCTTC.

In DNA, the CDR3 is TGCGCCAGCAGCTTGGAGGCCGGGGCTAATGAAAAACTGTTTTTT. It is translated as CASSLEAGANEKLFF. This chain joins TRBV5-1 and TRBJ1-4; D unclear. Germline V lookup: CDR1 SGHRS, CDR2 YFSETQ. There are 15 residues in the CDR3. V lost 0 bases, J lost 3 bases, and 9 bases lay in between.

The chain is built from TRBV11-3 and TRBJ1-1, with TRBD1 identical over 8 bases. CDR3 length equals 17 residues. Germline values: CDR1 SGHNT, CDR2 YENEEA. Trimming took 6 bases from V and 4 from J; bases not matched to a gene: 16. CDR3 nucleotides: TGTGCCAGCAGAGCTGGACAGGGCCCTCGGGGGTGCACTGAAGCTTTCTTT. Its protein product is CASRAGQGPRGCTEAFF.

The genes are TRBV7-2 and TRBJ2-1, with TRBD2 identical over 8 bases. With V trimmed by 5 bases and J by 3 bases, 9 bases remained unmatched. The CDR3 runs to 16 residues. Germline-derived CDR1 and CDR2 are SGHTA and FQGNSA. Here the CDR3 reads CASSPRAGAGYNEQFF. In DNA, the CDR3 is TGTGCCAGCAGCCCCAGAGCGGGAGCCGGCTACAATGAGCAGTTCTTC.

This sequence joins TRBV5-4 and TRBJ1-2, with 12 bases lining up with TRBD1. CDR1 and CDR2 from the germline V gene are SGHNT and YYREEE (reference sequence). The CDR3 length is 14 residues. Losses at the gene ends were 5 bases for V and 5 bases for J; bases not matched to a gene: 4. The CDR3 DNA is TGTGCCAGCAGAGGGGACAGGGGGCAGTATGGCTACACCTTC. This sequence encodes CASRGDRGQYGYTF.

CDR3 nucleotides: TGCGCCAGCAGGCCCCTCTGGACAGGGGGCATTTACGAGCAGTACTTC. The encoded protein is CASRPLWTGGIYEQYF. V usage is TRBV5-1 and J usage is TRBJ2-7; 11 nucleotides align to TRBD1. The germline CDR1 and CDR2 sequences are SGHRS and YFSETQ. V lost 5 bases and J lost 4; bases outside the gene matches: 11. This CDR3 is built from 16 residues.